This TCR beta chain was sequenced during a study of blood T cells in healthy people across ages. This clonotype was detected a few times. A J-beta primer mix and a sample-barcoded 5' primer were used in a second PCR of about 7 to 12 cycles. Via MiXCR, TCRdb re-called the 5' RACE reads, giving one row per CDR3 protein. In the table there are some 850,000 distinct CDR3 sequences, about 26% of which are singletons. This CDR3 is 14 amino acids long. J gave up 2 bases and V 7 bases, and 8 bases lay outside the gene matches. Germline CDR1 MNHNY, CDR2 SVGAGI (reference sequence). Separately, the same data were catalogued under a study of T cells of mothers and their children. That publication notes: The donor cohort consisted of a few healthy Caucasian mothers and their six children. Per child, approximately 2.9 million TCR beta CDR3 reads were obtained, against over 8.5 million per mother.

Sequencing input: blood. J is TRBJ2-7 and V is TRBV6-6; 7 bases are a match to TRBD1. The TCR originated in a boy aged 5-17 years in good health. The DNA for the CDR3 is TGTGCCAGCAACACCCCGGGACAGACCTACGAGCAGTACTTC. Protein: CASNTPGQTYEQYF.